These 29 T cell receptor beta chains share one sample of origin, sequenced in a study of shared clonotypes between healthy human individuals (dated by TCRdb to 2020 to 2021). Libraries were constructed by the immunoSEQ multiplex PCR assay. This immuneACCESS table, as held by TCRdb, lists in-frame sequences with V and J called but not all clones. Of the missing ones, under half trace to an unresolved V gene in checked studies; the others have no known cause. The sample table contains roughly 2.2 million clones; only one count was recorded for roughly 90% of them. The ten largest clones take up more than 0.35% of the sample. The sample consisted of naive CD4+ T cells from PBMCs. Reading the label with the study, this specimen's cell subset or site is: CD45RA+ positively selected. These receptors all come from a man aged 18 to 30 in good health. Some clones in this sample may be carry-over from other donors' samples.

The chain couples TRBV30 to TRBJ2-7; unclear D gene. The germline CDR1 and CDR2 sequences are GTSNPN and SVGIG (reference sequence). The CDR3 runs to 12 residues. V lost 0 bases and J 2 bases, leaving 5 bases between the germline ends. Here the CDR3 DNA reads TGTGCCTGGAGTGTAGAGACCTACGAGCAGTACTTC. This encodes CAWSVETYEQYF.

Worth noting for this clone: This sample includes further DNA sequences coding for the same CDR3. The rearrangement uses TRBV5-1 and TRBJ2-7; D unclear. Per germline, CDR1 SGHRS and CDR2 YFSETQ. V was shortened by 4 bases and J by 3 bases, with 14 bases between the two germline ends. This CDR3 is built from 14 residues. DNA of the CDR3: TGCGCCAGCAGCCCCCCCGGGCGGATCTACGAGCAGTACTTC. Translation: CASSPPGRIYEQYF.

The gene calls are TRBV5-1 and TRBJ2-7, with 10 bases identical to TRBD2. V lost 1 base and J lost 4; bases outside the gene matches: 11. This CDR3 is built from 17 residues. From germline, CDR1 is SGHRS and CDR2 YFSETQ. CDR3 coding DNA: TGCGCCAGCAGCTTGCCCCCAGCGGGAGGGCCCACTTACGAGCAGTACTTC. Amino acids: CASSLPPAGGPTYEQYF.

The J gene is TRBJ1-5, the V gene TRBV6-6, with unresolved D. The CDR3 has 13 amino acids. V gave up 6 bases and J gave up 1 base, with 7 bases separating them. From germline, CDR1 is MNHNY and CDR2 SVGAGI (reference sequence). The DNA of the CDR3 is TGTGCCAGCAGGTGGGCCAGCAATCAGCCCCAGCATTTT. This codes for CASRWASNQPQHF.

The J gene is TRBJ2-3, the V gene TRBV5-6, with D maybe TRBD2 (6 bases). Trimming shortened V by 4 bases and J by 5 bases, and 20 bases separated the two germline ends. The CDR3 has 16 amino acids. Germline assignment: CDR1 SGHDT and CDR2 YYEEEE. This CDR3 is CASSQSSSGREDTQYF. The DNA for the CDR3 is TGTGCCAGCAGCCAGTCCTCCAGCGGGCGTGAAGATACGCAGTATTTT.

The chain links TRBV10-3 to TRBJ1-1; no clear D gene. Trimming stripped 6 bases from V and 3 bases from J, with 11 bases between. The germline V gene has CDR1 ENHRY and CDR2 SYGVKD. This CDR3 is built from 13 residues. The CDR3 loop is CAISAPYHTEAFF. Here the CDR3 DNA reads TGTGCCATCAGCGCCCCCTACCACACTGAAGCTTTCTTT.

Note on this clone: This specimen includes other DNA sequences encoding the same CDR3. V and J are TRBV7-9 and TRBJ2-5; a weak D match, TRBD2 (5 bases). Per the germline V gene, CDR1 is SEHNR and CDR2 is FQNEAQ (reference sequence). The CDR3 length is 14 residues. Deletions cut 5 bases from V and 2 bases from J, with 12 bases between. The chain's CDR3 is CASSLGTGQETQYF. The CDR3 DNA reads as TGTGCCAGCAGCCTAGGTACGGGACAAGAGACCCAGTACTTC.

The genes are TRBV11-2 and TRBJ2-5; 11 bases agree with TRBD2. The CDR3 runs 18 residues. J gave up 4 bases and V 5 bases, and 15 bases lay outside the gene matches. The germline V gene has CDR1 SGHAT and CDR2 FQNNGV. The CDR3 nucleotides are TGTGCCAGCAGCCAGGGTCCGGCTAGCGGGAGGCTGGTAGAGACCCAGTACTTC. Its translation: CASSQGPASGRLVETQYF.

The chain couples TRBV19 to TRBJ2-1; the D gene is possibly TRBD2 (6 bases). The CDR3 sequence is 15 residues long. The germline V and J ends were trimmed by 4 bases and 9 bases, with 19 bases remaining between them. The germline gives CDR1 LNHDA, CDR2 SQIVND (reference sequence). In nucleotides, the CDR3 is TGTGCCAGTAGTACCCTACCGGGACTCACGGGTGAGCAGTTCTTC. This translates into CASSTLPGLTGEQFF.

DNA for the CDR3: TGTGCCAGCTCACCAGTGCAGGGGCTTGGAGATACGCAGTATTTT. Translating gives CASSPVQGLGDTQYF. The chain links TRBV18 to TRBJ2-3; perhaps TRBD1 as D (6 bases). The V gene's germline CDR1 is KGHSH and CDR2 LQKENI. Trimming removed 2 bases at V and 5 bases at J, with 14 bases between. CDR3 length: 15 amino acids.

As concerns this clone: An end of the junction does not agree with germline; a read error may underlie this. The chain is built from TRBV4-2 and TRBJ2-1, with 10 bases identical to TRBD2. The CDR3 has 14 amino acids. Looked up from germline, CDR1 is LGHNA and CDR2 is YNFKEQ. The DNA for the CDR3 is TGTGCCAGCAACCAAGATCCTAGCGGGAGTCATCAGTTCTTC. Protein product: CASNQDPSGSHQFF.

V and J are TRBV5-1 and TRBJ2-2; D possibly corresponds to TRBD2 (5 bases). Per germline, CDR1 SGHRS and CDR2 YFSETQ. V lost 6 bases to trimming and J lost 7 bases, with 19 bases between them. The CDR3 length is 15 residues. CDR3 DNA: TGCGCCAGCACCTACCCAGGCAGCGAGGGCGGGGAGCTGTTTTTT. Translating it yields CASTYPGSEGGELFF.

This clone was observed once. The chain uses TRBV7-9 and TRBJ1-1; 7 bases fit TRBD1. Germline V CDR1 and CDR2: SEHNR, FQNEAQ (reference sequence). This CDR3 contains 14 residues. V trimming: 4 bases; J trimming: 4 bases; junction bases outside the gene matches: 6. The CDR3 DNA is TGTGCCAGCAGCTCCCAGGGGGTGGCCACTGAAGCTTTCTTT. Residues: CASSSQGVATEAFF.

The chain couples TRBV29-1 to TRBJ2-3; TRBD1 agrees at 9 bases. This CDR3 spans 14 amino acids. V shed 7 bases, J shed 5 bases, and the junction held 10 bases outside the gene matches. Germline V CDR1 and CDR2: SQVTM, ANQGSEA. CDR3 loop: CSAAQGQGLDTQYF. As DNA, the CDR3 is TGCAGCGCGGCACAGGGACAGGGATTAGATACGCAGTATTTT.

The rearrangement joins TRBV6-5 to TRBJ1-2; 7 bases map to TRBD1. The CDR3 sequence is 14 residues long. Germline values: CDR1 MNHEY, CDR2 SVGAGI. Trimming took 5 bases from V and 0 from J; bases not matched to a gene: 3. CDR3 nucleotides: TGTGCCAGCAGTAGGACAGGAACTAACTATGGCTACACCTTC. This gives the protein CASSRTGTNYGYTF.

The rearrangement links TRBV6-5 to TRBJ2-7; D remains unclear. Trimming cost V 4 bases and J 3 bases, with 1 base left between them. Looked up from germline, CDR1 is MNHEY and CDR2 is SVGAGI. The CDR3 is 10 amino acids. The CDR3 here is CASSFYEQYF. The CDR3 DNA reads as TGTGCCAGCAGTTTCTACGAGCAGTACTTC.

This chain connects TRBV6-1 to TRBJ2-1; a possible D gene is TRBD1 (6 bases). V dropped 11 bases and J dropped 9 bases, with 20 bases sitting between them. Germline CDR1 MNHNS, CDR2 SASEGT. The CDR3 has 13 residues. Here the CDR3 reads CAGSGQGRGEQFF. CDR3 nucleotides: TGTGCCGGCTCTGGGCAGGGGAGAGGTGAGCAGTTCTTC.

This sequence joins TRBV18 and TRBJ1-3, with 7 bases fitting TRBD1. Germline V CDR1 and CDR2: KGHSH, LQKENI. V lost 8 bases and J lost 4; bases outside the gene matches: 8. CDR3 length: 14 amino acids. This CDR3 reads CASLQGMAGNTIYF. The DNA of the CDR3 is TGTGCCAGCCTACAGGGGATGGCAGGAAACACCATATATTTT.

V and J are TRBV29-1 and TRBJ2-1, with D hard to call. Trimming removed 1 base from V and 0 bases from J, with 4 bases in between. CDR3 length: 13 residues. The V gene's germline CDR1 is SQVTM and CDR2 ANQGSEA. CDR3 residues: CSVEASSYNEQFF. CDR3 nucleotide sequence: TGCAGCGTTGAAGCAAGCTCCTACAATGAGCAGTTCTTC.

On this clone: The sample contains more than one DNA sequence encoding this CDR3. The rearrangement uses TRBV19 and TRBJ1-2, with D uncertain. Trimming left V 3 bases short and J 7 bases short, with 6 bases between. The CDR3 is 11 amino acids. From germline, CDR1 is LNHDA and CDR2 SQIVND (reference sequence). DNA of the CDR3: TGTGCCAGTAGTATTCGGTCTGGCTACACCTTC. Translated: CASSIRSGYTF.

The chain couples TRBV7-3 to TRBJ1-2; TRBD1 might be the D (5 bases). The V gene lost 11 bases and the J gene lost 7 bases, with 23 bases spanning the gap. Germline V lookup: CDR1 SGHTA, CDR2 FQGTGA. This CDR3 spans 14 amino acids. This CDR3 is CACRPDGGRGGYTF. The CDR3 DNA sequence: TGTGCCTGTCGCCCCGATGGGGGGAGAGGTGGCTACACCTTC.

In regard to this clone: Other DNA sequences within the sample encode an identical CDR3. The rearrangement uses TRBV7-2 and TRBJ1-3; D uncertain. Germline V lookup: CDR1 SGHTA, CDR2 FQGNSA. This CDR3 contains 14 residues. Trimming stripped 5 bases from V and 2 bases from J, with 10 bases between. The CDR3 region has the DNA TGTGCCAGCAGCCCAACAGTTACTGGAAACACCATATATTTT. Translating gives CASSPTVTGNTIYF.

This chain links TRBV4-1 with TRBJ1-2, with a tentative D call TRBD1 (5 bases). Germline CDR1 MGHRA, CDR2 YSYEKL. The CDR3 has 12 residues. V shed 4 bases and J shed 10 bases, with 13 bases lying between them. This CDR3 is CASSPLGGTYTF. The CDR3 DNA reads TGCGCCAGCAGCCCCTTGGGAGGGACCTACACCTTC.

The chain joins TRBV5-6 to TRBJ2-7; D unclear. The germline V and J ends were trimmed by 0 bases and 2 bases, with 9 bases remaining between them. The CDR3 runs 14 residues. CDR1 and CDR2 (germline): SGHDT, YYEEEE. DNA of the CDR3: TGTGCCAGCAGCTTGGGAGGTTTTACCTACGAGCAGTACTTC. It yields the protein CASSLGGFTYEQYF. Based on the CDR3 plus reference TRBV5-6 and TRBJ2-7, the full variable domain is DAGVTQSPTHLIKTRGQQVTLRCSPKSGHDTVSWYQQALGQGPQFIFQYYEEEERQRGNFPDRFSGHQFPNYSSELNVNALLLGDSALYLCASSLGGFTYEQYFGPGTRLTVT.

The V gene is TRBV7-3, the J gene TRBJ2-2; D could derive from TRBD1 or TRBD2 (5 bases each). Germline CDR1 reads SGHTA; CDR2 reads FQGTGA. The CDR3 totals 14 residues. V was shortened by 0 bases and J by 7 bases, with 9 bases between the two germline ends. CDR3 sequence (DNA): TGTGCCAGCAGCTTAACGGGACGGGTCGGGGAGCTGTTTTTT. As protein: CASSLTGRVGELFF.

The V gene is TRBV28, the J gene TRBJ1-1; D perhaps matches TRBD1 (6 bases). The germline gives CDR1 MDHEN, CDR2 SYDVKM. This CDR3 region has 15 residues. Trimming shortened V by 2 bases and J by 3 bases, and 13 bases separated the two germline ends. In DNA form, the CDR3 reads TGTGCCAGCAGTTTAGGGGGCGGAGGGTACACTGAAGCTTTCTTT. It is translated as CASSLGGGGYTEAFF.

The rearrangement uses TRBV27 and TRBJ1-6, with D unresolved. Germline lookup yields CDR1 MNHEY and CDR2 SMNVEV (reference sequence). V was pared by 7 bases and J by 0 bases, with 7 bases between. The CDR3 has 14 amino acids. The CDR3 here is CASTLGSYNSPLHF. As DNA, the CDR3 is TGTGCCAGCACCCTGGGCTCCTATAATTCACCCCTCCACTTT.

CDR3 in DNA: TGTGCCAGCAGTACAAGGACAGGACTCTCCTACGAGCAGTACTTC. Translating it yields CASSTRTGLSYEQYF. The chain links TRBV6-5 to TRBJ2-7; the match to TRBD1 covers 7 bases. Unmatched junction bases numbered 7, after V lost 5 bases and J lost 0 bases. Germline V gives CDR1 MNHEY, CDR2 SVGAGI. The CDR3 consists of 15 residues.

V gene TRBV15 combines with J gene TRBJ1-1; D is unclear. The CDR3 totals 16 residues. Trimming stripped 5 bases from V and 1 base from J, with 17 bases between. Germline-derived CDR1 and CDR2 are LNHNV and YYDKDF (reference sequence). This chain's CDR3 is CATSPRPRGGNTEAFF. CDR3 nucleotide sequence: TGTGCCACCAGCCCGCGACCCCGGGGAGGGAACACTGAAGCTTTCTTT.